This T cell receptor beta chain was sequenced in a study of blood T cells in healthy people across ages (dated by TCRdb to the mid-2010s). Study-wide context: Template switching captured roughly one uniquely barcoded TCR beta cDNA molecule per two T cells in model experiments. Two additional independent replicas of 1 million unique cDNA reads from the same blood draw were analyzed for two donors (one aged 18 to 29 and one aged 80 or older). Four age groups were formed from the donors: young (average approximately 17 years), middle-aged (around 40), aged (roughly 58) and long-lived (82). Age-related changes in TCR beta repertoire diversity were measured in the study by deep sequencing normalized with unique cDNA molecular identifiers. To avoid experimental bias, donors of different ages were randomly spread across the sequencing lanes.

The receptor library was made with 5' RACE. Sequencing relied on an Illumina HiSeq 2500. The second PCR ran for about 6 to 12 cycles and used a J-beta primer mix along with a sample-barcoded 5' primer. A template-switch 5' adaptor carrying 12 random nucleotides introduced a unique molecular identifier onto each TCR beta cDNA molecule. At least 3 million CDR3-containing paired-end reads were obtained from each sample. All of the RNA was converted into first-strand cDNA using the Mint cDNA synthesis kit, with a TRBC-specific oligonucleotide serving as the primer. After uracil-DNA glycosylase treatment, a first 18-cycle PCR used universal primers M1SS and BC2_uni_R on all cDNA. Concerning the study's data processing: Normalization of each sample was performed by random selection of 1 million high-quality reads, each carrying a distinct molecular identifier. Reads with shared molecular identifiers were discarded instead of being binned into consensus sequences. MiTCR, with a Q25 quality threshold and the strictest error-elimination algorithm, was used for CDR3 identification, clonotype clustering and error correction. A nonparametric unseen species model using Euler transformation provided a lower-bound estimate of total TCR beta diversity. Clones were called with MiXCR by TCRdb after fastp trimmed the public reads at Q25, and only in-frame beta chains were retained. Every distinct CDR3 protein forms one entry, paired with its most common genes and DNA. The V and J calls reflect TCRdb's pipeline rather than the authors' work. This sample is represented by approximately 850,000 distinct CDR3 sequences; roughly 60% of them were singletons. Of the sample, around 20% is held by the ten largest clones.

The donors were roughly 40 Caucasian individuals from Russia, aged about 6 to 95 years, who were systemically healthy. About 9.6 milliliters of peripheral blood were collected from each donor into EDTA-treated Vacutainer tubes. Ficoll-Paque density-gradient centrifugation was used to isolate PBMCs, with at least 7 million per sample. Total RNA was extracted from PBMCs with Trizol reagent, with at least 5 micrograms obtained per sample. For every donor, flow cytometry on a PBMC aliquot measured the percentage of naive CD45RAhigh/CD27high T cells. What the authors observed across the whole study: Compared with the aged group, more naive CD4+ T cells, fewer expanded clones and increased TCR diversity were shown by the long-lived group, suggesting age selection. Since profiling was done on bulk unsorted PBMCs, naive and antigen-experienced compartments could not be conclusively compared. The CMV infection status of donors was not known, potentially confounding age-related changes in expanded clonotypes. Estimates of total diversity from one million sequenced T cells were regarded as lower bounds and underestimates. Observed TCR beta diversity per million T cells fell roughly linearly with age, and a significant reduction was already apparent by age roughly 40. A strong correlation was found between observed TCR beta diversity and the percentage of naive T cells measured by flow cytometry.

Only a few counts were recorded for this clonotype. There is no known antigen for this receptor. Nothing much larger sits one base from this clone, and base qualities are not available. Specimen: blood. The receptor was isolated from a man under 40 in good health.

The CDR3 protein: CASSQNIADGYTF. The DNA reads as follows: TGTGCCAGCAGCCAAAACATCGCGGATGGCTACACCTTC. The chain employs TRBV7-2 and TRBJ1-2, with the D gene too uncertain to name. V is cut by 5 bases and J by 6 bases, and the space between the germline ends is 13 bases. According to the germline V gene, CDR1 reads SGHTA and CDR2 reads FQGNSA. From the cysteine through the phenylalanine, the CDR3 covers 13 amino acids. Left in the record is the CDR3 DNA by itself, 39 bases read in frame from the first base.